This TCR beta chain was observed in a study of T cells in Graves' hyperthyroidism and ophthalmopathy. General observations from the study: Progression to ophthalmopathy was predicted a median of approximately 6.4 months early.

This clonotype was detected ten times or more. Its antigen remains unknown. Germline CDR1 is LNHDA and CDR2 is SQIVND (reference sequence). Trimming stripped 4 bases from V and 3 bases from J, with 13 bases between. The CDR3 contains 14 residues. The source material, RNA transcripts, was used to amplify TCR beta CDR3 regions. HTBI primers drove first-round RT-PCR of the TCR CDR3. Via MiXCR, TCRdb re-called the multiplex PCR reads, giving one row per CDR3 protein. The data show 350,000 to 450,000 distinct CDR3 sequences, about 15% seen once. This sequence was found in a woman in her sixties or seventies with Graves' hyperthyroidism. The chain carries TRBV19 and TRBJ2-7; D is uncertain. Sequencing used blood. The chain's CDR3 is CASSTMALSYEQYF. For the CDR3, the DNA is TGTGCCAGTAGTACTATGGCATTGAGCTACGAGCAGTACTTC.